This paragraph reports one TCR beta chain. Its specificity is unknown. Sequencing followed a ViraFEST assay step that expanded antigen-specific CD4+ T cells with viral peptide pools. Following 10 days of culture, CD4+ T cells were isolated. Nucleocapsid antibodies stayed negative before and after vaccination, showing no earlier SARS-CoV-2 infection. The culture medium for a few million PBMC per well included approximately 10 IU/ml IL-2 and about 9.1 ug/ml peptides. The method was immunoSEQ multiplex PCR; TCRdb's version includes in-frame clones alone and lacks a portion of them. The sample has 65,000 to 90,000 clones, 78% seen once. The CDR3 runs to 13 residues. The germline V gene has CDR1 SNHLY and CDR2 FYNNEI. V was trimmed by 2 bases and J by 4 bases, leaving 8 bases between them. This sample was taken from a study of vaccination effects on CD4 cells after COVID-19. Findings and limits, study-wide: Limitations: small convalescent group and missing early post-infection timepoints.

V usage is TRBV2 and J usage is TRBJ1-2; D call uncertain. This specimen consisted of CD4+ T cells from PBMCs cultured with SARS-CoV-2 spike peptides, obtained before COVID-19 vaccination. The TCR was taken from a human donor who received a COVID-19 vaccine. CDR3 DNA sequence: TGTGCCAGCAGTGAATGGGAGGGCTATGGCTACACCTTC. It yields the protein CASSEWEGYGYTF.